This T cell receptor beta chain was documented in a study of identical twins. This CDR3 has 15 residues. The germline CDR1 and CDR2 sequences are SGHRS and YFSETQ. Trimming left V 4 bases short and J 7 bases short, with 18 bases between. As concerns this clonotype: It may be a read error: a sequence one base away is much more abundant.

Using its own MiXCR run on the 5' RACE reads, TCRdb lists one record per CDR3 protein. The sample lists 500,000 to 550,000 distinct CDR3 sequences, 20% to 25% seen once, with about 0.99% in the top ten. These data were also filed under a second study, of T cells expressing NK-cell markers. From that study: Specificity for HCMV among expanded NKG2C+ T cell clones was not established.

The material sequenced was CD4+ T cells sorted from blood. The sequence came from a woman aged 18-35 years in good health. The rearrangement uses TRBV5-1 and TRBJ2-1; D unresolved. For the CDR3, the DNA is TGCGCCAGCAGCCCCGCGAGACTGCCTGTTAATGAGCAGTTCTTC. Translation: CASSPARLPVNEQFF.